Each of the 21 T cell receptor beta chains below was sequenced from the same sample in a study of cytomegalovirus exposure and HLA in healthy donors. The PCR had 60 Vbeta and 13 Jbeta primers. Clones were read by immunoSEQ multiplex PCR, and TCRdb kept only the in-frame ones, dropping some. Of 210,000 or so clones in the sample, approximately 80% were seen once. Sequenced material: PBMCs. These receptors were taken from a boy between 2 and 10 years old in good health and CMV-seronegative.

The count of this clone is one. The rearrangement links TRBV18 to TRBJ2-7; maybe TRBD1 (6 bases). This CDR3 contains 13 residues. Germline lookup yields CDR1 KGHSH and CDR2 LQKENI. V gave up 2 bases and J gave up 3 bases, with 8 bases separating them. The CDR3 region has the DNA TGTGCCAGCTCACCAGAGGGGGACTACGAGCAGTACTTC. It translates to CASSPEGDYEQYF.

The table lists this clone with a count of one. Here the CDR3 DNA reads TGTGCCAGCAGCTTAAGCCGATATCAGCCCCAGCATTTT. Translated, it gives CASSLSRYQPQHF. The chain links TRBV11-2 to TRBJ1-5; D unresolved. CDR3 size: 13 residues. Germline CDR1 reads SGHAT; CDR2 reads FQNNGV. V shed 2 bases and J shed 5 bases, with 7 bases lying between them.

The V and J genes are TRBV19 and TRBJ1-5; perhaps TRBD1 as D (6 bases). Germline values: CDR1 LNHDA, CDR2 SQIVND (reference sequence). V lost 6 bases, J lost 3 bases, and 15 bases lay in between. This CDR3 contains 15 residues. This CDR3 is CASSPSQGNNQPQHF. The CDR3 nucleotides are TGTGCCAGTAGCCCGTCCCAGGGGAACAATCAGCCCCAGCATTTT. Variable domain in full (rest from reference TRBV19 and TRBJ1-5): DGGITQSPKYLFRKEGQNVTLSCEQNLNHDAMYWYRQDPGQGLRLIYYSQIVNDFQKGDIAEGYSVSREKKESFPLTVTSAQKNPTAFYLCASSPSQGNNQPQHFGDGTRLSIL.

The chain couples TRBV13 to TRBJ2-7, with a possible D match to TRBD1 (6 bases). Between the trimmed V and J ends, which lost 4 bases and 0 bases, there was a span of 22 bases. Germline V CDR1 and CDR2: PRHDT, FYEKMQ (reference sequence). The CDR3 has 18 residues. The chain's CDR3 is CASSSRDIRTRSSYEQYF. CDR3 DNA sequence: TGTGCCAGCAGCTCCCGGGACATCCGGACCCGTAGCTCCTACGAGCAGTACTTC.

The CDR3 sequence: CASSVGPLAGGGETQYF. As DNA, the CDR3 is TGTGCCAGCAGCGTAGGACCCCTAGCGGGGGGGGGAGAGACCCAGTACTTC. The chain combines TRBV9 with TRBJ2-5, with TRBD2 identical over 12 bases. The CDR3 covers 17 residues. The germline V gene has CDR1 SGDLS and CDR2 YYNGEE. V was clipped by 0 bases and J by 4 bases; unmatched bases: 7.

The chain carries TRBV2 and TRBJ2-3; a weak D match, TRBD1 (6 bases). V dropped 1 base and J dropped 1 base, with 9 bases sitting between them. The CDR3 length is 15 residues. Looked up from germline, CDR1 is SNHLY and CDR2 is FYNNEI. This CDR3 reads CASSEERTGTDTQYF. CDR3 nucleotide sequence: TGTGCCAGCAGTGAAGAGAGGACAGGCACAGATACGCAGTATTTT.

V gene TRBV12-5 combines with J gene TRBJ2-5; TRBD1 matches at 9 bases. The CDR3 extends over 14 amino acids. The ends lost 6 bases at V and 4 bases at J; junction bases unmatched: 6. CDR1 LGHNT and CDR2 FRNRAP come from the germline V gene. For the CDR3, the DNA is TGTGCTAGTGGAGATACAGGGGGCGGAGAGACCCAGTACTTC. Translation: CASGDTGGGETQYF.

The chain has TRBV11-2 and TRBJ2-6, with D perhaps TRBD1 (5 bases). V shed 5 bases and J shed 1 base, with 15 bases lying between them. CDR1 and CDR2 from the germline V gene are SGHAT and FQNNGV. The CDR3 runs to 17 residues. The CDR3 loop is CASSPGSIRSGANVLTF. The CDR3 DNA is TGTGCCAGCAGCCCAGGGTCGATCCGATCTGGGGCCAACGTCCTGACTTTC. The full variable domain, with the rest looked up from reference TRBV11-2 and TRBJ2-6, is EAGVAQSPRYKIIEKRQSVAFWCNPISGHATLYWYQQILGQGPKLLIQFQNNGVVDDSQLPKDRFSAERLKGVDSTLKIQPAKLEDSAVYLCASSPGSIRSGANVLTFGAGSRLTVL.

This clone was recorded only once. The chain joins TRBV18 to TRBJ1-1, with 7 bases fitting TRBD1. Germline V gives CDR1 KGHSH, CDR2 LQKENI. J was trimmed by 3 bases and V by 3 bases; bases with no gene match: 7. CDR3 length: 15 residues. CDR3 DNA sequence: TGTGCCAGCTCACCCGGACAGGTGGGTGACACTGAAGCTTTCTTT. The encoded protein is CASSPGQVGDTEAFF.

This chain joins TRBV27 and TRBJ2-7; D is perhaps TRBD2 (5 bases). V gave up 3 bases and J gave up 0 bases, with 12 bases separating them. The germline CDR1 and CDR2 sequences are MNHEY and SMNVEV (reference sequence). CDR3 size: 15 residues. The CDR3 sequence: CASSLSGMSSYEQYF. CDR3 bases: TGTGCCAGCAGTTTGTCGGGGATGAGCTCCTACGAGCAGTACTTC.

This chain links TRBV6-6 with TRBJ2-5; 7 nucleotides agree with TRBD2. After removal of 2 bases from V and 5 bases from J, the junction contained 11 bases not matched to a gene. The CDR3 runs 16 residues. CDR1 and CDR2 (germline): MNHNY, SVGAGI (reference sequence). The DNA of the CDR3 is TGTGCCAGCAGTTACGCGGGAGACGAACCGGGTGAGACCCAGTACTTC. Protein: CASSYAGDEPGETQYF.

The chain combines TRBV5-1 with TRBJ2-7, with TRBD1 matching over 7 bases. This CDR3 spans 16 amino acids. After removal of 2 bases from V and 3 bases from J, the junction contained 11 bases not matched to a gene. Per the germline V gene, CDR1 is SGHRS and CDR2 is YFSETQ. CDR3: CASSLVTQQGNYEQYF. The CDR3 DNA is TGCGCCAGCAGCTTAGTCACCCAACAGGGGAACTACGAGCAGTACTTC.

The chain combines TRBV18 with TRBJ2-7; 8 nucleotides line up with TRBD1. V was clipped by 4 bases and J by 6 bases; unmatched bases: 11. The CDR3 is 15 amino acids. Per the germline V gene, CDR1 is KGHSH and CDR2 is LQKENI. The CDR3 sequence is CASSLGQGKLSEQYF. For the CDR3, the DNA is TGTGCCAGCTCACTCGGACAGGGAAAGTTGAGCGAGCAGTACTTC.

This clone was counted a few times. The chain recombines TRBV2 with TRBJ2-7; tentative D call: TRBD1 (6 bases). CDR3 length: 14 residues. CDR1 and CDR2 (germline): SNHLY, FYNNEI. The V end lost 5 bases, the J end lost 1 base, and 12 bases lay between the germline ends. The CDR3 region is CASSLLDSSYEQYF. For the CDR3, the DNA is TGTGCCAGCAGTCTTTTGGACAGTTCCTACGAGCAGTACTTC.

V and J are TRBV5-4 and TRBJ1-2; TRBD1 matches 9 bases. This CDR3 is built from 16 residues. CDR1 and CDR2 from the germline V gene are SGHNT and YYREEE (reference sequence). J was trimmed by 4 bases and V by 4 bases; bases with no gene match: 11. The CDR3 reads CASSPEAGTGIYGYTF. The CDR3 DNA reads TGTGCCAGCAGCCCGGAAGCTGGGACAGGGATCTATGGCTACACCTTC.

The J gene is TRBJ1-3, the V gene TRBV19; D remains unclear. V was trimmed by 6 bases and J by 2 bases, leaving 17 bases between them. Germline CDR1 is LNHDA and CDR2 is SQIVND (reference sequence). The CDR3 is 16 residues long. In DNA form, the CDR3 reads TGTGCCAGTAGCTGGAGGCTAATGGGCGCTGGAAACACCATATATTTT. Its protein is CASSWRLMGAGNTIYF.

The chain employs TRBV30 and TRBJ2-7; 7 bases line up with TRBD2. V was pared by 2 bases and J by 5 bases, with 9 bases of the junction left unmatched. Looked up from germline, CDR1 is GTSNPN and CDR2 is SVGIG (reference sequence). The CDR3 is 14 residues long. The CDR3 nucleotides are TGTGCCTGGAGTCCACCGGGGAGGGACCACGAGCAGTACTTC. Translated: CAWSPPGRDHEQYF.

V and J are TRBV6-5 and TRBJ2-5; TRBD2 matches 7 bases. Trimming at V came to 4 bases and at J to 2 bases, leaving 4 bases not matched to a gene. The CDR3 loop spans 14 amino acids. Germline V gene lookup returns CDR1 MNHEY and CDR2 SVGAGI. CDR3 amino acids: CASSFTSVQETQYF. Written as DNA, the CDR3 is TGTGCCAGCAGTTTTACTAGCGTGCAAGAGACCCAGTACTTC.

The chain is built from TRBV5-1 and TRBJ1-3, with TRBD1 matching over 8 bases. From germline, CDR1 is SGHRS and CDR2 YFSETQ. CDR3 size: 16 residues. Trimming cost V 5 bases and J 7 bases; bases outside gene matches: 14. CDR3: CASRPRTGSVSNTIYF. The CDR3, as DNA: TGCGCCAGCAGACCGAGGACAGGGAGCGTGAGCAACACCATATATTTT.

The chain employs TRBV19 and TRBJ2-7; weak D call: TRBD1 (7 bases). V lost 3 bases and J 3 bases, leaving 12 bases between the germline ends. The CDR3 length is 14 residues. The V gene's germline CDR1 is LNHDA and CDR2 SQIVND (reference sequence). The CDR3 nucleotides read TGTGCCAGTAGTATTGGGGGGACAGACTACGAGCAGTACTTC. It translates to CASSIGGTDYEQYF.

The chain joins TRBV6-5 to TRBJ1-5; 7 bases fit TRBD1. With V trimmed by 6 bases and J by 5 bases, 7 bases remained unmatched. CDR3 length: 14 amino acids. CDR1 and CDR2 from the germline V gene are MNHEY and SVGAGI. CDR3: CASRFRGDDQPQHF. Written as DNA, the CDR3 is TGTGCCAGCAGGTTCAGGGGGGATGATCAGCCCCAGCATTTT.